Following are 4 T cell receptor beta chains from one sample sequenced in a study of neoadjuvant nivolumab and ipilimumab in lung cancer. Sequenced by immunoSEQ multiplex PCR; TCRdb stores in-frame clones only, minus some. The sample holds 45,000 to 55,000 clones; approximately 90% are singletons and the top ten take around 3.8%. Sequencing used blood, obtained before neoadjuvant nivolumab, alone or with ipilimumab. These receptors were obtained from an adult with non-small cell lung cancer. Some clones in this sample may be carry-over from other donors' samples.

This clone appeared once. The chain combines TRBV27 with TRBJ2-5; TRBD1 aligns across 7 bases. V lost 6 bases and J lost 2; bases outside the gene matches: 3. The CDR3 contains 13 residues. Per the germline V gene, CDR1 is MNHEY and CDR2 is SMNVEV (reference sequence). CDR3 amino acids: CASSSRGQETQYF. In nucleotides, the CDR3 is TGTGCCAGCAGCTCCAGGGGGCAAGAGACCCAGTACTTC.

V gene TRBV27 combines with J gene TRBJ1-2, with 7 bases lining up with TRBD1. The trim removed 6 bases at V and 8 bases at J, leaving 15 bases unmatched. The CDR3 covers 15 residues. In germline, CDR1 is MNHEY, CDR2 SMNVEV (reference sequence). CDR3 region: CASRFQGEGAGGYTF. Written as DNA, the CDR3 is TGTGCCAGCAGATTTCAAGGGGAGGGGGCAGGGGGCTACACCTTC.

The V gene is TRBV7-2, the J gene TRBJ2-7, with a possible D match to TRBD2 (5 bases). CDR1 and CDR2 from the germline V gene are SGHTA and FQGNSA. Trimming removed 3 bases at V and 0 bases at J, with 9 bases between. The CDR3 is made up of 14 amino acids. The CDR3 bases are TGTGCCAGCAGCTTTAGCGAACGCTCCTACGAGCAGTACTTC. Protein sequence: CASSFSERSYEQYF.

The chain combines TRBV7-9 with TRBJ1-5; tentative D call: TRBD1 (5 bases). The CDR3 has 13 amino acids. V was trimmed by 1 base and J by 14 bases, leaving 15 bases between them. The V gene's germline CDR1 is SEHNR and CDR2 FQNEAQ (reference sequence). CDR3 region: CASSLGGGAHEHF. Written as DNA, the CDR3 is TGTGCCAGCAGCTTAGGTGGAGGGGCCCATGAGCATTTT. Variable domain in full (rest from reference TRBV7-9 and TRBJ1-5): DTGVSQNPRHKITKRGQNVTFRCDPISEHNRLYWYRQTLGQGPEFLTYFQNEAQLEKSRLLSDRFSAERPKGSFSTLEIQRTEQGDSAMYLCASSLGGGAHEHFGDGTRLSIL.